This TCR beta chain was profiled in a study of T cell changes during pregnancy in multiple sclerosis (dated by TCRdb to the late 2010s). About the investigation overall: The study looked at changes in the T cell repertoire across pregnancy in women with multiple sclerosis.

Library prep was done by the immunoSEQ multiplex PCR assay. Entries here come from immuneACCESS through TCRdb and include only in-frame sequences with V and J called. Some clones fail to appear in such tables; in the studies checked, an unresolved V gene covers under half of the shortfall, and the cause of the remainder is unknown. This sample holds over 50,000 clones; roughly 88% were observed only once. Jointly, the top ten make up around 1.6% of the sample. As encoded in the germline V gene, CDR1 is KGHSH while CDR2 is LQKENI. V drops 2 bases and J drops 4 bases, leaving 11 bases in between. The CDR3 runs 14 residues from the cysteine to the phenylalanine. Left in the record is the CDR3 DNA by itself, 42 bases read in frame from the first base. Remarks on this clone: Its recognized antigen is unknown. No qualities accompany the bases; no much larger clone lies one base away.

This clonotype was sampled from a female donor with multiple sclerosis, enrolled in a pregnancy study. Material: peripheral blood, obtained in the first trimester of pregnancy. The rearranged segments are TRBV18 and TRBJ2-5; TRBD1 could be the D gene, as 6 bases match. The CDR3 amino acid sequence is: CASSPSRDIETQYF. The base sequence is TGTGCCAGCTCACCATCCCGGGACATAGAGACCCAGTACTTC.